Below are 23 T cell receptor beta chains sequenced from a single sample in a study of CD8+ T cells in alopecia areata. Extraction and reverse transcription of RNA yielded cDNA as the sequencing template. Using immunoSEQ multiplex PCR, the repertoire was profiled, and TCRdb retains in-frame clones only, with some absent. The sample lists over 150,000 clones, roughly 63% occurring once. This specimen consisted of CD4+ T cells sorted from blood, obtained at week 0. The receptors were gathered from a human donor with alopecia areata.

In its sample, this clone was seen once. The identical CDR3 is also encoded by other nucleotide sequences in the sample. V usage is TRBV29-1 and J usage is TRBJ1-1; D call uncertain. CDR3 size: 12 residues. Trimming cost V 0 bases and J 4 bases, with 6 bases left between them. Germline assignment: CDR1 SQVTM and CDR2 ANQGSEA. In DNA, the CDR3 is TGCAGCGTTGAAGATCGAGGCACTGAAGCTTTCTTT. Translating gives CSVEDRGTEAFF.

As regards this clone: Relative to the germline gene, one junction end is altered; a read error may explain this. The chain carries TRBV29-1 and TRBJ2-3; D gene unclear. The CDR3 consists of 13 residues. CDR1 is SQVTM and CDR2 is ANQGSEA in the germline V gene. The CDR3 nucleotides read TGCAGCGTCGAAGGCAGGCAAACAGATACGCAGTATTTT. Protein: CSVEGRQTDTQYF.

This chain uses TRBV5-6 with TRBJ2-5; possibly TRBD1 or TRBD2 for D (6 bases each). Trimming took off 1 base at V and 4 bases at J, with 20 bases between the two ends. CDR1 is SGHDT and CDR2 is YYEEEE in the germline V gene. CDR3 length: 17 amino acids. Written as DNA, the CDR3 is TGTGCCAGCAGCTTGACCCGTAGGGGGGTAGGTCGAGAGACCCAGTACTTC. This translates into CASSLTRRGVGRETQYF.

The chain links TRBV5-1 to TRBJ2-1, with 12 bases matching TRBD2. Trimming cost V 4 bases and J 7 bases; bases outside gene matches: 9. The CDR3 runs to 16 residues. In germline, CDR1 is SGHRS, CDR2 YFSETQ. The CDR3 sequence: CASSAVVTSGGNEQFF. CDR3 sequence (DNA): TGCGCCAGCAGCGCCGTGGTGACTAGCGGGGGAAATGAGCAGTTCTTC. The full variable domain, with the rest looked up from reference TRBV5-1 and TRBJ2-1, is KAGVTQTPRYLIKTRGQQVTLSCSPISGHRSVSWYQQTPGQGLQFLFEYFSETQRNKGNFPGRFSGRQFSNSRSEMNVSTLELGDSALYLCASSAVVTSGGNEQFFGPGTRLTVL.

Notes on this clone: At the DNA level, this CDR3 is encoded by other sequences in the same sample as well. This chain connects TRBV9 to TRBJ1-2; no reliable D call. From germline, CDR1 is SGDLS and CDR2 YYNGEE. The CDR3 is 11 amino acids. V was cut by 5 bases and J by 3 bases, with 5 bases left in between. CDR3 nucleotide sequence: TGTGCCAGCAGTCGGGACTATGGCTACACCTTC. This sequence encodes CASSRDYGYTF.

This chain joins TRBV30 and TRBJ1-2, with D perhaps matching TRBD1 (5 bases). V was trimmed by 2 bases and J by 8 bases, leaving 15 bases between them. This CDR3 has 13 residues. Germline CDR1 is GTSNPN and CDR2 is SVGIG (reference sequence). CDR3: CAWSSPQGQGYTF. The DNA for the CDR3 is TGTGCCTGGAGTTCCCCCCAGGGCCAGGGCTACACCTTC.

In its sample, this clone was seen a few times. V is TRBV30 and J is TRBJ1-6; D ambiguous. This CDR3 spans 12 amino acids. Per the germline V gene, CDR1 is GTSNPN and CDR2 is SVGIG (reference sequence). The CDR3 reads CVTAKEGSPLHF. The CDR3 bases are TGTGTCACTGCAAAGGAGGGATCACCCCTCCACTTT.

The rearrangement uses TRBV6-5 and TRBJ2-5; D is undetermined. The CDR3 loop spans 14 amino acids. The V gene lost 5 bases and the J gene lost 2 bases, with 12 bases spanning the gap. The germline V gene encodes CDR1 MNHEY and CDR2 SVGAGI. The CDR3 here is CASSTQSQQETQYF. The CDR3 DNA follows: TGTGCCAGCAGTACACAGTCACAGCAAGAGACCCAGTACTTC.

The rearrangement links TRBV6-6 to TRBJ2-5; 7 nucleotides match TRBD1. The ends lost 0 bases at V and 2 bases at J; junction bases unmatched: 0. Germline assignment: CDR1 MNHNY and CDR2 SVGAGI (reference sequence). The CDR3 contains 14 residues. This chain's CDR3 is CASSYSTGQETQYF. DNA for the CDR3: TGTGCCAGCAGTTACTCGACAGGGCAAGAGACCCAGTACTTC.

The chain recombines TRBV7-2 with TRBJ1-2, with D maybe TRBD1 (5 bases). Germline V gives CDR1 SGHTA, CDR2 FQGNSA. Trimming left V 3 bases short and J 7 bases short, with 9 bases between. The CDR3 loop spans 12 amino acids. CDR3 in DNA: TGTGCCAGCAGCTTGGGGCCCGGTGGCTACACCTTC. Translating it yields CASSLGPGGYTF.

This chain joins TRBV15 and TRBJ2-1; D not resolved. The CDR3 loop spans 11 amino acids. The V end lost 5 bases, the J end lost 2 bases, and 1 base lay between the germline ends. Germline loops: CDR1 LNHNV, CDR2 YYDKDF (reference sequence). CDR3 loop: CATSAYNEQFF. The CDR3, as DNA: TGTGCCACCAGCGCCTACAATGAGCAGTTCTTC.

The table lists this clone with a count of one. The chain combines TRBV7-2 with TRBJ2-1; 7 bases fit TRBD2. V dropped 0 bases and J dropped 5; count of bases not matched to a gene: 10. Germline V lookup: CDR1 SGHTA, CDR2 FQGNSA. The CDR3 length is 17 residues. In DNA form, the CDR3 reads TGTGCCAGCAGCTTAGCGCTTCTGCGGGGGTCCCACAATGAGCAGTTCTTC. Its protein product is CASSLALLRGSHNEQFF.

This rearrangement joins TRBV7-2 to TRBJ1-5, with D tentatively TRBD1 (6 bases). CDR1 is SGHTA and CDR2 is FQGNSA in the germline V gene. This CDR3 comprises 15 residues. Between the trimmed V and J ends, which lost 5 bases and 3 bases, there was a span of 14 bases. This chain's CDR3 is CASSLDSHNNQPQHF. CDR3 sequence (DNA): TGTGCCAGCAGCCTGGACAGCCATAACAATCAGCCCCAGCATTTT. Drawing the rest from reference TRBV7-2 and TRBJ1-5, the complete variable domain is GAGVSQSPSNKVTEKGKDVELRCDPISGHTALYWYRQSLGQGLEFLIYFQGNSAPDKSGLPSDRFSAERTGGSVSTLTIQRTQQEDSAVYLCASSLDSHNNQPQHFGDGTRLSIL.

In the case of this clone: Other DNA sequences in the same sample also yield this CDR3. The V call is TRBV30, the J call TRBJ1-1, with D possibly matching TRBD1 (5 bases). V lost 2 bases and J lost 5, with 6 bases in between. Germline CDR1 GTSNPN, CDR2 SVGIG (reference sequence). This CDR3 region has 11 residues. The CDR3: CAWSWGTEAFF. CDR3 DNA sequence: TGTGCCTGGAGTTGGGGGACTGAAGCTTTCTTT.

The gene calls are TRBV9 and TRBJ1-2, with D uncertain. This CDR3 is 15 amino acids long. Germline V gene lookup returns CDR1 SGDLS and CDR2 YYNGEE. The V and J ends lost 3 bases and 7 bases respectively, with 19 bases between them. DNA for the CDR3: TGTGCCAGCAGCGAGGCCCCCAGCGGGGTGGCTGGCTACACCTTC. It yields the protein CASSEAPSGVAGYTF.

V is TRBV5-1 and J is TRBJ2-3, with D uncertain. Germline-derived CDR1 and CDR2 are SGHRS and YFSETQ. The CDR3 consists of 15 residues. Between the trimmed V and J ends, which lost 6 bases and 6 bases, there was a span of 20 bases. CDR3 sequence: CASNIGPKGSDTQYF. The CDR3 DNA follows: TGCGCCAGCAACATAGGACCCAAGGGCTCGGATACGCAGTATTTT.

V is TRBV30 and J is TRBJ1-6, with D uncertain. The V and J ends lost 2 bases and 7 bases respectively, with 6 bases between them. CDR1 GTSNPN and CDR2 SVGIG come from the germline V gene (reference sequence). CDR3 size: 12 residues. The CDR3: CAWSPRNSPLHF. CDR3 DNA sequence: TGTGCCTGGAGTCCCAGGAATTCACCCCTCCACTTT.

V gene TRBV4-3 combines with J gene TRBJ2-5; D unresolved. CDR3 size: 14 residues. Germline V CDR1 and CDR2: LGHNA, YSLEER. V was cut by 0 bases and J by 8 bases, with 13 bases left in between. The CDR3 sequence is CASSQERIGTTQYF. As DNA, the CDR3 is TGCGCCAGCAGCCAAGAAAGGATCGGAACAACCCAGTACTTC.

This clone was picked up many times. The J gene is TRBJ1-6, the V gene TRBV11-2, with no clear D. The V end was cut by 0 bases, the J end by 8 bases, with 8 bases between. The CDR3 loop spans 14 amino acids. CDR1 and CDR2 (germline): SGHAT, FQNNGV. The CDR3 nucleotides are TGTGCCAGCAGCTTAGAAGGAATATATTCACCCCTCCACTTT. Protein product: CASSLEGIYSPLHF. Complete variable domain (other parts from reference TRBV11-2 and TRBJ1-6): EAGVAQSPRYKIIEKRQSVAFWCNPISGHATLYWYQQILGQGPKLLIQFQNNGVVDDSQLPKDRFSAERLKGVDSTLKIQPAKLEDSAVYLCASSLEGIYSPLHFGNGTRLTVT.

This rearrangement joins TRBV30 to TRBJ2-2; unclear D gene. Trimming cost V 3 bases and J 7 bases, with 9 bases left between them. This CDR3 is built from 12 residues. CDR1 GTSNPN and CDR2 SVGIG come from the germline V gene (reference sequence). CDR3 amino acids: CAWRIGYGELFF. The CDR3 bases are TGTGCCTGGAGGATTGGGTACGGGGAGCTGTTTTTT. Drawing the rest from reference TRBV30 and TRBJ2-2, the complete variable domain is SQTIHQWPATLVQPVGSPLSLECTVEGTSNPNLYWYRQAAGRGLQLLFYSVGIGQISSEVPQNLSASRPQDRQFILSSKKLLLSDSGFYLCAWRIGYGELFFGEGSRLTVL.

V gene TRBV29-1 combines with J gene TRBJ2-1; no firm D call. Germline lookup yields CDR1 SQVTM and CDR2 ANQGSEA. The CDR3 consists of 13 residues. V was clipped by 3 bases and J by 6 bases, with 12 bases between them. The CDR3 bases are TGCAGCGTTGAGCATACCGGTCGCAATGAGCAGTTCTTC. Translating gives CSVEHTGRNEQFF.

The rearrangement joins TRBV6-6 to TRBJ1-1; D is possibly TRBD1 (5 bases). The CDR3 length is 14 residues. Trimming cost V 4 bases and J 6 bases, with 15 bases left between them. Germline values: CDR1 MNHNY, CDR2 SVGAGI (reference sequence). Here the CDR3 reads CASSLGVGTSEAFF. In nucleotides, the CDR3 is TGTGCCAGCAGTTTAGGGGTGGGTACCTCTGAAGCTTTCTTT.

Only a few counts were recorded for this clone. This chain joins TRBV29-1 and TRBJ2-1; D remains ambiguous. With 0 bases removed from V and 9 bases from J, the gap between germline ends came to 12 bases. Looked up from germline, CDR1 is SQVTM and CDR2 is ANQGSEA. The CDR3 is made up of 13 amino acids. CDR3 region: CSVEDLGFSEQFF. CDR3 DNA: TGCAGCGTTGAAGATTTGGGGTTTAGTGAGCAGTTCTTC.